The 13 T cell receptor beta chains below come from one sample, sequenced in a study of blood T cell repertoires in COVID-19. Assay used: immunoSEQ multiplex PCR; TCRdb lists only in-frame clones, some missing. The table includes 300,000 to 400,000 clones, roughly 90% detected once. Sequencing was performed on PBMCs or T cells enriched from blood (not recorded which). The receptors originated from a woman aged 30 to 39 with acute COVID-19.

The chain combines TRBV5-1 with TRBJ2-2, with 8 bases matching TRBD1. V was pared by 4 bases and J by 5 bases, with 4 bases of the junction left unmatched. The CDR3 is 14 amino acids. Per germline, CDR1 SGHRS and CDR2 YFSETQ. The DNA for the CDR3 is TGCGCCAGCAGCCTCCGGACAGGGACCGGGGAGCTGTTTTTT. As protein: CASSLRTGTGELFF.

The genes are TRBV6-1 and TRBJ1-3; TRBD1 is a possible D gene (5 bases). V was trimmed by 6 bases and J by 0 bases, leaving 12 bases between them. Looked up from germline, CDR1 is MNHNS and CDR2 is SASEGT. The length of the CDR3 is 15 residues. The CDR3 coding sequence is TGTGCCAGCAGCCTCCGGGGGGGCTCTGGAAACACCATATATTTT. Its protein is CASSLRGGSGNTIYF.

This clone has just one count. This chain links TRBV9 with TRBJ2-2; D ambiguous. The CDR3 is made up of 15 amino acids. V lost 0 bases and J 1 base, leaving 7 bases between the germline ends. Germline assignment: CDR1 SGDLS and CDR2 YYNGEE. CDR3 amino acids: CASSVDTMNTGELFF. The DNA of the CDR3 is TGTGCCAGCAGCGTAGACACTATGAACACCGGGGAGCTGTTTTTT.

V usage is TRBV19 and J usage is TRBJ2-7, with TRBD1 matching 7 bases. Trimming at V came to 2 bases and at J to 3 bases, leaving 10 bases not matched to a gene. CDR1 is LNHDA, CDR2 SQIVND, per germline (reference sequence). CDR3 length equals 16 residues. The CDR3 region is CASSIIPGQQNYEQYF. DNA of the CDR3: TGTGCCAGTAGTATAATTCCGGGACAGCAAAACTACGAGCAGTACTTC.

The chain recombines TRBV5-3 with TRBJ1-4; D is ambiguous. TRBV5-3 is designated an ORF whose function remains uncertain. The CDR3 loop spans 16 amino acids. Trimming left V 1 base short and J 7 bases short, with 17 bases between. For the CDR3, the DNA is TGTGCCAGAAGCTTGATCGTGTGGGCCTCTGGTGAAAAACTGTTTTTT. This codes for CARSLIVWASGEKLFF.

The chain links TRBV4-3 to TRBJ2-1, with unresolved D. V was shortened by 1 base and J by 4 bases, with 11 bases between the two germline ends. Germline V gives CDR1 LGHNA, CDR2 YSLEER. The CDR3 is 15 amino acids. CDR3 nucleotides: TGCGCCAGCAGCCAAGGGGCAGTCCTTTACAATGAGCAGTTCTTC. Its protein product is CASSQGAVLYNEQFF.

The chain employs TRBV11-1 and TRBJ2-1, with 9 bases aligning to TRBD1. The CDR3 loop spans 14 amino acids. The trim removed 1 base at V and 8 bases at J, leaving 3 bases unmatched. Germline V gene sequence: CDR1 SGHAT, CDR2 FQDESV (reference sequence). The CDR3 loop is CASSLGDRDHEQFF. CDR3 DNA sequence: TGTGCCAGCAGCTTAGGGGACAGGGACCATGAGCAGTTCTTC. The full variable domain, its missing parts supplied by reference TRBV11-1 and TRBJ2-1, is EAEVAQSPRYKITEKSQAVAFWCDPISGHATLYWYRQILGQGPELLVQFQDESVVDDSQLPKDRFSAERLKGVDSTLKIQPAELGDSAMYLCASSLGDRDHEQFFGPGTRLTVL.

In this sample, this clone turned up once. The chain joins TRBV7-8 to TRBJ1-4; no clear D. CDR3 length: 14 amino acids. V lost 1 base and J lost 2, with 5 bases in between. The V gene's germline CDR1 is SGHVS and CDR2 FQNEAQ. The DNA for the CDR3 is TGTGCCAGCAGCTTAGGGCAGACTAATGAAAAACTGTTTTTT. Translation: CASSLGQTNEKLFF.

This chain connects TRBV18 to TRBJ1-6; the D gene is possibly TRBD1 (5 bases). The V end lost 5 bases, the J end lost 15 bases, and 14 bases lay between the germline ends. CDR1 and CDR2 from the germline V gene are KGHSH and LQKENI. The CDR3 has 12 residues. The CDR3 DNA is TGTGCCAGCTCAGGGCTTGTGGGGCTCCTCCACTTT. Amino acids: CASSGLVGLLHF.

The chain joins TRBV7-9 to TRBJ2-7; perhaps TRBD1 as D (6 bases). Trimming left V 5 bases short and J 3 bases short, with 11 bases between. This CDR3 has 13 residues. Germline loops: CDR1 SEHNR, CDR2 FQNEAQ (reference sequence). In DNA, the CDR3 is TGTGCCAGCAGCCCCGGGACATACTACGAGCAGTACTTC. This gives the protein CASSPGTYYEQYF. Full variable domain (outside the CDR3, taken from reference TRBV7-9 and TRBJ2-7): DTGVSQNPRHKITKRGQNVTFRCDPISEHNRLYWYRQTLGQGPEFLTYFQNEAQLEKSRLLSDRFSAERPKGSFSTLEIQRTEQGDSAMYLCASSPGTYYEQYFGPGTRLTVT.

The gene calls are TRBV10-1 and TRBJ2-1; 10 bases fit TRBD2. The CDR3 spans 15 residues. The V gene's germline CDR1 is WNHNN and CDR2 SYGVQD (reference sequence). V lost 6 bases and J lost 6; bases outside the gene matches: 8. CDR3 protein: CASSLSGGGFNEQFF. CDR3 nucleotides: TGCGCCAGCAGCCTCAGCGGGGGGGGCTTCAATGAGCAGTTCTTC.

The chain uses TRBV10-1 and TRBJ1-1; TRBD1 matches at 8 bases. Germline CDR1 and CDR2: WNHNN and SYGVQD (reference sequence). The V and J ends lost 0 bases and 1 base, in that order; junction bases with no gene match: 1. The CDR3 is 15 residues long. CDR3 in amino acids: CASSESGTGNTEAFF. In nucleotides, the CDR3 is TGCGCCAGCAGTGAGTCGGGGACAGGGAACACTGAAGCTTTCTTT.

The chain carries TRBV6-2 or TRBV6-3 and TRBJ1-2, with TRBD1 matching 8 bases. V trimming: 5 bases; J trimming: 1 base; junction bases outside the gene matches: 9. Germline-derived CDR1 and CDR2 are MNHEY and SVGEGT. The CDR3 is made up of 16 amino acids. In DNA form, the CDR3 reads TGTGCCAGCAGTAGGAACCGGGACAGGCGTAACTATGGCTACACCTTC. This translates into CASSRNRDRRNYGYTF.